This is a list of T cell receptor beta chains from one sample in a study of neoadjuvant nivolumab and ipilimumab in lung cancer. Clones were sequenced by immunoSEQ multiplex PCR, and TCRdb holds only the in-frame ones, with some missing. The table has fewer than 4,500 clones, over 60% seen once. Material: adjacent normal lung tissue, obtained after neoadjuvant nivolumab, alone or with ipilimumab, at or shortly before surgery. The receptors shown here come from an adult with non-small cell lung cancer. The conserved cysteine and the conserved F or W are not part of the CDR3 here. Fields, in order: V gene, J gene, CDR3 protein.

v_call: TRBV2
j_call: TRBJ1-1
cdr3_aa: ASLDRPNTEAF

v_call: TRBV5-4
j_call: TRBJ2-2
cdr3_aa: ASSRPSGGAPGELF

v_call: TRBV7-2
j_call: TRBJ2-3
cdr3_aa: ASSLDGQGASTDTQY

v_call: TRBV14
j_call: TRBJ2-3
cdr3_aa: ASSQGTSRSTDTQY

v_call: TRBV29-1
j_call: TRBJ2-3
cdr3_aa: SVDGAGHKHSPTSTDTQY

v_call: TRBV7-9
j_call: TRBJ2-3
cdr3_aa: ASTQGVRIRDTQY

v_call: TRBV5-6
j_call: TRBJ2-7
cdr3_aa: ASNELAANSYEQY

v_call: TRBV27
j_call: TRBJ1-1
cdr3_aa: ASGGGRLQAF

v_call: TRBV20-1
j_call: TRBJ2-1
cdr3_aa: SAARGARQF

v_call: TRBV29-1
j_call: TRBJ1-2
cdr3_aa: SVDVGSYGYT

v_call: TRBV7-9
j_call: TRBJ1-1
cdr3_aa: ASSPPRTGLNTEAF

v_call: TRBV4-3
j_call: TRBJ1-2
cdr3_aa: ASSQVGIPYGYT

v_call: TRBV7-9
j_call: TRBJ2-4
cdr3_aa: ASSHPTSGDTKNIQY

v_call: TRBV9
j_call: TRBJ2-7
cdr3_aa: ASSATDSYEQY

v_call: TRBV7-2
j_call: TRBJ2-3
cdr3_aa: ASSLGGTGGVDTQY

v_call: TRBV10-3
j_call: TRBJ1-1
cdr3_aa: AISGQGQAF

v_call: TRBV9
j_call: TRBJ1-6
cdr3_aa: ASSSGQGNSPLH

v_call: TRBV27
j_call: TRBJ2-2
cdr3_aa: ASSGYRGGGGELF

v_call: TRBV9
j_call: TRBJ2-1
cdr3_aa: ASSVGSQNEQF

v_call: TRBV6-1
j_call: TRBJ1-5
cdr3_aa: ASSAAGGPGGQPQH

v_call: TRBV7-9
j_call: TRBJ2-3
cdr3_aa: ASSLKNSGTFSTDTQY

v_call: TRBV5-5
j_call: TRBJ2-5
cdr3_aa: ASSPNPQETQY

v_call: TRBV5-5
j_call: TRBJ2-7
cdr3_aa: ASSLGQGRYEQY

v_call: TRBV19
j_call: TRBJ2-5
cdr3_aa: ASRAVSSGGGAQY

v_call: TRBV5-4
j_call: TRBJ1-1
cdr3_aa: ASSSGDKDEAF

v_call: TRBV10-1
j_call: TRBJ2-3
cdr3_aa: ASSENGDYR